The present entry profiles one T cell receptor (beta chain) with its context. The antigen is not known. This sample is drawn from a study of cytomegalovirus exposure and HLA in healthy donors. Study findings and constraints: There were some public TCRs occurring in many donors, but most TCR sequences were rare.

Both 60 Vbeta primers and 13 Jbeta primers went into the PCR. Libraries were prepared by immunoSEQ multiplex PCR; TCRdb keeps only in-frame clonotypes and omits some of them. The sample holds 180,000 or so clones, 82% seen once. Germline values: CDR1 SGHTA, CDR2 FQGTGA. The CDR3 runs to 14 residues. Trimming removed 6 bases from V and 1 base from J, with 12 bases in between. The chain links TRBV7-3 to TRBJ1-1; TRBD1 might be the D (6 bases). This receptor was obtained from a man in his forties in good health and CMV-seronegative. Source material: PBMCs. The CDR3 is CASRKGGSNTEAFF. In DNA form, the CDR3 reads TGTGCCAGCAGAAAAGGGGGATCGAACACTGAAGCTTTCTTT.